This T cell receptor beta chain was sequenced during a study of T cell responses to AZD1222 COVID-19 vaccine. About the study: Whether given at about 4 or about 12 weeks, second doses were pooled.

Trimming cost V 4 bases and J 5 bases, with 13 bases left between them. The CDR3 length is 14 residues. Germline CDR1 and CDR2: SGHKS and YYEKEE (reference sequence). Repertoires were generated with immunoSEQ multiplex PCR, while TCRdb's copy carries only in-frame clones and drops some. The table shows more than 85,000 clones, with roughly 83% occurring only once. The study, taken as a whole, reports: Across the whole spike, CD4 TCRs peaked at regions 160-218 and 743-854. Baseline seropositivity characterized only a handful of AZD1222 recipients.

A word on this clone: The target antigen is unknown.

The TCR originated in an adult in good health. This chain uses TRBV5-5 with TRBJ1-5; weak D call: TRBD1 (5 bases). The source was peripheral blood, collected on day 0 of AZD1222 vaccination. For the CDR3, the DNA is TGTGCCAGCAGCGGGGAGAGGGGAGATCAGCCCCAGCATTTT. Protein product: CASSGERGDQPQHF.